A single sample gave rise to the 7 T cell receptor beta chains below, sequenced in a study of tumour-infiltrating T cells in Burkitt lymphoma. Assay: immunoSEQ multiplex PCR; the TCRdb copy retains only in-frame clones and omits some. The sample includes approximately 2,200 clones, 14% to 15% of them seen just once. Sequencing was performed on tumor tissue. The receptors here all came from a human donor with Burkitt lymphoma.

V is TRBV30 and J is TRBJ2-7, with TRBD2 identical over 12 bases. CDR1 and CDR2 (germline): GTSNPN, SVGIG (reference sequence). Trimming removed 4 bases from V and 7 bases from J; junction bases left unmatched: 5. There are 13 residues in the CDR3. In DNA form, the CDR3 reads TGTGCCTGGACTAGCGGGAGGGCAAGGGAGCAGTACTTC. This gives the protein CAWTSGRAREQYF.

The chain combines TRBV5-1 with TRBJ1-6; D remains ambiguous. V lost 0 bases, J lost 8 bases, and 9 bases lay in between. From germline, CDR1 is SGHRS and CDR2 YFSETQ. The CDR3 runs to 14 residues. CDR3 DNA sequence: TGCGCCAGCAGCTTGGGGGATCGGGATTCACCCCTCCACTTT. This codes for CASSLGDRDSPLHF.

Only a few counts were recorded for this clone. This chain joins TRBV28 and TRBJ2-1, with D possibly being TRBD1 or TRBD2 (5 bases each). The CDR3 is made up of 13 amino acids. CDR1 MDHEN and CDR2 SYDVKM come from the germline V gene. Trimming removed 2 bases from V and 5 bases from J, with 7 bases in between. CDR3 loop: CASSLQGDNEQFF. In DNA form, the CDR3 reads TGTGCCAGCAGTTTACAGGGAGACAATGAGCAGTTCTTC.

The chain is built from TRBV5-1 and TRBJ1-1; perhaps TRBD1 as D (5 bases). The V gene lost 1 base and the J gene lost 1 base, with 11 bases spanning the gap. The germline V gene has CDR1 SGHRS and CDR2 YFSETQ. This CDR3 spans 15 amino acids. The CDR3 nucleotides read TGCGCCAGCAGCTTGTTGGGGGAAGGGAACACTGAAGCTTTCTTT. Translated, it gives CASSLLGEGNTEAFF. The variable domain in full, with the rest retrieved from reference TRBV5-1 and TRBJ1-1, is KAGVTQTPRYLIKTRGQQVTLSCSPISGHRSVSWYQQTPGQGLQFLFEYFSETQRNKGNFPGRFSGRQFSNSRSEMNVSTLELGDSALYLCASSLLGEGNTEAFFGQGTRLTVV.

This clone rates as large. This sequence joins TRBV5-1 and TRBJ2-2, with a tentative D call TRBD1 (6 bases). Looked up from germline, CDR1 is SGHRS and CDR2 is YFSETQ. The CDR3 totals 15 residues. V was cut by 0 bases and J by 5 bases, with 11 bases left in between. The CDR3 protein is CASSLVSGDTGELFF. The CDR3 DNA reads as TGCGCCAGCAGCTTGGTATCAGGGGATACCGGGGAGCTGTTTTTT.

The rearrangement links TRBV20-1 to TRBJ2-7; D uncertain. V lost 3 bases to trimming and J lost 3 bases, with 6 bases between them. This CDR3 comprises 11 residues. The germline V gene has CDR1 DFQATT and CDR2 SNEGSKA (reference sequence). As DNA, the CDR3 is TGCAGTGCTAGGCCTTTCTACGAGCAGTACTTC. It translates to CSARPFYEQYF.

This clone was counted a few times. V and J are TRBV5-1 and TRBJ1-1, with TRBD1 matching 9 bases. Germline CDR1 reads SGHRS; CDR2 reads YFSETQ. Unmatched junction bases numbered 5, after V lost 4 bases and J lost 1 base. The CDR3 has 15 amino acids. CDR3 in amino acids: CASSQVQGANTEAFF. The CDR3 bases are TGCGCCAGCAGCCAAGTACAGGGGGCGAACACTGAAGCTTTCTTT.